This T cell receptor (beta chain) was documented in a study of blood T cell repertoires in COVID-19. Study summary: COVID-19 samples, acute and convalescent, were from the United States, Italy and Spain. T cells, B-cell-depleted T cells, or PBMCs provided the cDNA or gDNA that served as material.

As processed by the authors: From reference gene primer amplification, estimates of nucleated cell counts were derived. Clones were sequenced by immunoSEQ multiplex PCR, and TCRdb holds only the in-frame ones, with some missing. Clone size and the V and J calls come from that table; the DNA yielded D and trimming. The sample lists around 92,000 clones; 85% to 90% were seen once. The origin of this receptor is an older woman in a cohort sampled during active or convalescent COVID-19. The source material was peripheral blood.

CDR3 bases: TGTGCCAGCGGGGACATGGACGGCATCATGAACACTGAAGCTTTCTTT. Protein sequence: CASGDMDGIMNTEAFF. This chain connects TRBV28 to TRBJ1-1; TRBD1 might be the D (6 bases). Trimming pared 8 bases from V and 0 bases from J, leaving 19 bases between. This CDR3 has 16 amino acids. Germline CDR1 and CDR2: MDHEN and SYDVKM.